The 12 T cell receptor beta chains presented below share a single source sample, sequenced in a study of shared clonotypes between healthy human individuals. Data came from immunoSEQ multiplex PCR; TCRdb stores just in-frame clones and leaves some out. Of under 2.5 million clones listed, about 90% are singletons. The sample was naive CD4+ T cells from PBMCs. The subset denotes: CD45RA+ positively selected. Receptors originate from a man in his late teens or twenties in good health. Some clones in this sample may be carry-over from other donors' samples.

This clone appeared a single time. The chain uses TRBV9 and TRBJ2-7; D tentatively reads TRBD1 or TRBD2 (5 bases each). The germline V gene encodes CDR1 SGDLS and CDR2 YYNGEE. Between the trimmed V and J ends, which lost 0 bases and 4 bases, there was a span of 14 bases. The CDR3 is 15 residues long. CDR3 bases: TGTGCCAGCAGCGTAGATGGGACCCCGTATTACGAGCAGTACTTC. This gives the protein CASSVDGTPYYEQYF.

The rearrangement joins TRBV5-1 to TRBJ2-6; perhaps TRBD1 as D (6 bases). CDR1 SGHRS and CDR2 YFSETQ come from the germline V gene. Trimming took 4 bases from V and 0 from J, leaving 14 bases between them. The CDR3 consists of 17 residues. CDR3 protein: CASSQGHAGSGANVLTF. CDR3 coding DNA: TGCGCCAGCAGCCAGGGACACGCCGGCTCTGGGGCCAACGTCCTGACTTTC.

V is TRBV19 and J is TRBJ1-1, with unresolved D. V dropped 4 bases and J dropped 5 bases, with 14 bases sitting between them. CDR1 LNHDA and CDR2 SQIVND come from the germline V gene (reference sequence). The CDR3 has 14 amino acids. The chain's CDR3 is CASSTQWAGTEAFF. In nucleotides, the CDR3 is TGTGCCAGTAGTACTCAGTGGGCAGGAACTGAAGCTTTCTTT.

Only one count was recorded for this clone. The chain uses TRBV5-8 and TRBJ2-7, with no clear D. Looked up from germline, CDR1 is SGHTS and CDR2 is YDEGEE. Trimming left V 4 bases short and J 0 bases short, with 11 bases between. The CDR3 runs to 14 residues. The CDR3 is CASSARLGSYEQYF. The CDR3 DNA is TGTGCCAGCAGCGCTAGACTCGGCTCCTACGAGCAGTACTTC.

The chain is built from TRBV18 and TRBJ1-1; tentative D call: TRBD1 (5 bases). CDR1 is KGHSH, CDR2 LQKENI, per germline. V gave up 6 bases and J gave up 1 base, with 15 bases separating them. This CDR3 contains 15 residues. The CDR3: CASSPVPGTNTEAFF. CDR3 DNA: TGTGCCAGCTCCCCCGTCCCGGGGACGAACACTGAAGCTTTCTTT. Combining the CDR3 with reference TRBV18 and TRBJ1-1 gives the whole variable domain NAGVMQNPRHLVRRRGQEARLRCSPMKGHSHVYWYRQLPEEGLKFMVYLQKENIIDESGMPKERFSAEFPKEGPSILRIQQVVRGDSAAYFCASSPVPGTNTEAFFGQGTRLTVV.

The chain is built from TRBV5-1 and TRBJ2-7; 7 bases match TRBD2. The J segment lost 1 base and the V segment lost 0 bases, leaving 7 bases of the junction unmatched. The CDR3 spans 16 residues. CDR1 and CDR2 from the germline V gene are SGHRS and YFSETQ. CDR3 region: CASSLAGGLQSYEQYF. CDR3 in DNA: TGCGCCAGCAGCTTGGCCGGGGGGTTGCAATCCTACGAGCAGTACTTC.

The chain combines TRBV4-2 with TRBJ2-7; no firm D call. Trimming left V 1 base short and J 0 bases short, with 13 bases between. CDR1 LGHNA and CDR2 YNFKEQ come from the germline V gene. The CDR3 covers 16 residues. The CDR3 region is CASSQGRVTGSYEQYF. CDR3 coding DNA: TGTGCCAGCAGCCAAGGAAGGGTAACCGGCTCCTACGAGCAGTACTTC.

V usage is TRBV25-1 and J usage is TRBJ2-2; TRBD2 is a possible D gene (5 bases). V lost 4 bases to trimming and J lost 4 bases, with 7 bases between them. The CDR3 has 13 residues. Germline assignment: CDR1 MGHDK and CDR2 SYGVNS. CDR3 in amino acids: CASSAGSTGELFF. DNA of the CDR3: TGTGCCAGCAGTGCGGGGAGCACCGGGGAGCTGTTTTTT.

The CDR3 reads CASSSSSWRYSPLHF. The CDR3 nucleotides read TGTGCCAGCAGTTCTTCTTCCTGGAGGTATTCACCCCTCCACTTT. V usage is TRBV6-5 and J usage is TRBJ1-6; D ambiguous. The V gene's germline CDR1 is MNHEY and CDR2 SVGAGI. The V gene lost 4 bases and the J gene lost 8 bases, with 15 bases spanning the gap. This CDR3 is built from 15 residues.

This chain connects TRBV28 to TRBJ1-2; a possible D gene is TRBD1 (5 bases). Germline V lookup: CDR1 MDHEN, CDR2 SYDVKM. The CDR3 has 14 residues. Trimming stripped 5 bases from V and 6 bases from J, with 16 bases between. This CDR3 is CASSQRQLVHGYTF. The CDR3 DNA is TGTGCCAGCAGTCAACGACAGTTAGTCCATGGCTACACCTTC.

The chain joins TRBV4-1 to TRBJ2-5; 7 bases agree with TRBD1. The CDR3 is 16 amino acids. Germline V gives CDR1 MGHRA, CDR2 YSYEKL. The junction had 5 bases not matched to a gene; V was cut back by 0 bases and J by 1 base. The CDR3 coding sequence is TGCGCCAGCAGCCAAGAGGATACAGGGGCCCAAGAGACCCAGTACTTC. The encoded protein is CASSQEDTGAQETQYF.

CDR3 region: CASRTDRNYGYTF. CDR3 bases: TGTGCCAGCAGAACTGACAGGAACTATGGCTACACCTTC. The chain links TRBV6-5 to TRBJ1-2, with TRBD1 as a possible D gene (6 bases). CDR1 and CDR2 from the germline V gene are MNHEY and SVGAGI. This CDR3 contains 13 residues. V lost 6 bases and J 2 bases, leaving 10 bases between the germline ends.